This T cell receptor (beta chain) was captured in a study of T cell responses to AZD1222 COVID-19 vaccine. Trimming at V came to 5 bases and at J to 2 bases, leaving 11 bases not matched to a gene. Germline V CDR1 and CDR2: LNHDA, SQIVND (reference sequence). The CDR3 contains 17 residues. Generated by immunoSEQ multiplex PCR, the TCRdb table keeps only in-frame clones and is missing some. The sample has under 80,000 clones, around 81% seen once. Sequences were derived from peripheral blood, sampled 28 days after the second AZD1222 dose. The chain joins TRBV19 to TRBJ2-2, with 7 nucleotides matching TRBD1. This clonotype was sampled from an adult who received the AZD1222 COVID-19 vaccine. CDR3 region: CASSSRGLPTNTGELFF. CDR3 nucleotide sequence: TGTGCCAGTAGTTCAAGGGGGCTACCCACAAACACCGGGGAGCTGTTTTTT.